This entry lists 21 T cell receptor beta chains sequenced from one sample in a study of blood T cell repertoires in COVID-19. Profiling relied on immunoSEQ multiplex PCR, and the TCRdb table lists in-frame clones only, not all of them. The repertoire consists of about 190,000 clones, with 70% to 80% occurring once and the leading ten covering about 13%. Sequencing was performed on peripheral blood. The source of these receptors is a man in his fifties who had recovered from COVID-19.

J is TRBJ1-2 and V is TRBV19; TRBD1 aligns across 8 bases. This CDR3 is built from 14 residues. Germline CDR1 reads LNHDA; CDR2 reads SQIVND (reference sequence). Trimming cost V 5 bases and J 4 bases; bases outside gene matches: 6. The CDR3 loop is CASSAGQGTYGYTF. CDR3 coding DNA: TGTGCCAGTAGTGCCGGACAGGGTACCTATGGCTACACCTTC. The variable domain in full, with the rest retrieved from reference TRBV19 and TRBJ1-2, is DGGITQSPKYLFRKEGQNVTLSCEQNLNHDAMYWYRQDPGQGLRLIYYSQIVNDFQKGDIAEGYSVSREKKESFPLTVTSAQKNPTAFYLCASSAGQGTYGYTFGSGTRLTVV.

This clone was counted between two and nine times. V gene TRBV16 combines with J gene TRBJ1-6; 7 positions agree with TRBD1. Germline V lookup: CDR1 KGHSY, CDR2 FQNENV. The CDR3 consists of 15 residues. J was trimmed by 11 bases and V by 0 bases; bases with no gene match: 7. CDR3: CASSQSGTAGPPLHF. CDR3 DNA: TGTGCCAGCAGCCAATCAGGGACAGCGGGTCCACCCCTCCACTTT.

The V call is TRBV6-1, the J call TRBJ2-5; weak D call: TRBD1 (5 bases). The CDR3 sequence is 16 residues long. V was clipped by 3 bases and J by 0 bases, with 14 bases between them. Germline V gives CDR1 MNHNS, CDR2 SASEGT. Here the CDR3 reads CASSDLLRRDQETQYF. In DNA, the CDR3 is TGTGCCAGCAGTGATTTACTACGCAGGGACCAAGAGACCCAGTACTTC.

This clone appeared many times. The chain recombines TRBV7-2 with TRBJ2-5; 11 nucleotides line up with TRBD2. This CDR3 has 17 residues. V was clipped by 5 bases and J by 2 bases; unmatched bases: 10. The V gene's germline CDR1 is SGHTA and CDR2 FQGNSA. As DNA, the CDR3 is TGTGCCAGCAGCCCACTCGGGACTAGCGGAGCTCAAGAGACCCAGTACTTC. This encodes CASSPLGTSGAQETQYF.

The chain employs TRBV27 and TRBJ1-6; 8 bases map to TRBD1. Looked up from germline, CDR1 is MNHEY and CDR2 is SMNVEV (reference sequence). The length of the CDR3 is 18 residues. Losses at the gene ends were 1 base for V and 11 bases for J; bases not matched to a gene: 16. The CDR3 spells CASSLLGQGAPPFPPLHF. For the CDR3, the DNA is TGTGCCAGCAGTTTATTAGGGCAGGGGGCGCCACCCTTTCCACCCCTCCACTTT.

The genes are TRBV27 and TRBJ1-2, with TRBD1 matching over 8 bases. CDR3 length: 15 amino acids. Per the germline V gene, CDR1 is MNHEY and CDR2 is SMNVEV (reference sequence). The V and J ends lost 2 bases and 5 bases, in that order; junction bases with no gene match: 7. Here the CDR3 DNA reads TGTGCCAGCAGTTTACGACAGGGGAGAGGGTATGGCTACACCTTC. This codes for CASSLRQGRGYGYTF.

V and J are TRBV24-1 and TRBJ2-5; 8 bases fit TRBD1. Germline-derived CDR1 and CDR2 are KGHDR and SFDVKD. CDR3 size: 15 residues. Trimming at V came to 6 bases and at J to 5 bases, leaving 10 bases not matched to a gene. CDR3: CATSHGQGRRETQYF. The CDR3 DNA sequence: TGTGCCACCAGTCACGGACAGGGAAGGCGGGAGACCCAGTACTTC.

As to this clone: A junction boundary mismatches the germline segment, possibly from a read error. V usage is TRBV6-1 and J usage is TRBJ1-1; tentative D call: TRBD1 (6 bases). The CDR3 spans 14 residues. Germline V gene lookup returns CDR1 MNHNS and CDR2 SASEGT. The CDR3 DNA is TGTGCCAGCAGTGAGCTGGCTTCCACAGGGCGCCTTCCTTTT. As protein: CASSELASTGRLPF.

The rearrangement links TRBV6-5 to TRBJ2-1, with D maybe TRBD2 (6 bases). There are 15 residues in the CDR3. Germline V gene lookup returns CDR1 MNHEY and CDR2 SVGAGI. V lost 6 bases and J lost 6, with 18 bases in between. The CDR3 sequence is CASSLDREPANEQFF. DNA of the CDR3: TGTGCCAGCAGCTTGGACCGGGAGCCCGCCAATGAGCAGTTCTTC.

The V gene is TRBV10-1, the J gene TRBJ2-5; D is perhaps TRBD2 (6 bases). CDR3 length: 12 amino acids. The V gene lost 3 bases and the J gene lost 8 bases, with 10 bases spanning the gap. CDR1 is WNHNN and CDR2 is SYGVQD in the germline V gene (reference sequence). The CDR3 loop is CASSDNGRTQYF. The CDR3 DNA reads TGCGCCAGCAGTGATAACGGGAGAACCCAGTACTTC.

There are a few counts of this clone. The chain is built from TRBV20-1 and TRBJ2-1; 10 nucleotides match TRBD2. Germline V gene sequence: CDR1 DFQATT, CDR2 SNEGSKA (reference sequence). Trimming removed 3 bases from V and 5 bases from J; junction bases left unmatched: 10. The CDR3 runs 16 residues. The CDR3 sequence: CSASRTTSGYNNEQFF. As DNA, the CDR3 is TGCAGTGCTAGTCGAACGACTAGCGGGTATAACAATGAGCAGTTCTTC.

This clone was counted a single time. In DNA form, the CDR3 reads TGTGCCAGCAGACCTGGACAGTTCAATGAGCAGTTCTTC. This gives the protein CASRPGQFNEQFF. The chain employs TRBV27 and TRBJ2-1, with D perhaps matching TRBD1 (6 bases). The CDR3 spans 13 residues. With 6 bases removed from V and 6 bases from J, the gap between germline ends came to 12 bases. The germline V gene has CDR1 MNHEY and CDR2 SMNVEV (reference sequence).

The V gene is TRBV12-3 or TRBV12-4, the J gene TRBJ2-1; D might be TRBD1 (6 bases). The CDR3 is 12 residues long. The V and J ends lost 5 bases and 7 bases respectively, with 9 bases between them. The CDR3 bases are TGTGCCAGCAGTACAGGGCCAAATGAGCAGTTCTTC. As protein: CASSTGPNEQFF.

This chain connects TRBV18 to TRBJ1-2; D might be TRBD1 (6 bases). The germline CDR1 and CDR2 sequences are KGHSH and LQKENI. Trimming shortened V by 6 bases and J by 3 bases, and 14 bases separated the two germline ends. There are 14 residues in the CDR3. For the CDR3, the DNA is TGTGCCAGCTCGAAGGGATCAGGGGACTATGGCTACACCTTC. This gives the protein CASSKGSGDYGYTF.

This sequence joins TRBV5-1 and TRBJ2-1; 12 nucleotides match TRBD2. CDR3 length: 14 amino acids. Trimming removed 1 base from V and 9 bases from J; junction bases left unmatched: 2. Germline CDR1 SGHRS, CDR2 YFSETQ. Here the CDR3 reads CASSLTSGGLEQFF. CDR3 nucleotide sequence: TGCGCCAGCAGCTTGACTAGCGGGGGGCTTGAGCAGTTCTTC.

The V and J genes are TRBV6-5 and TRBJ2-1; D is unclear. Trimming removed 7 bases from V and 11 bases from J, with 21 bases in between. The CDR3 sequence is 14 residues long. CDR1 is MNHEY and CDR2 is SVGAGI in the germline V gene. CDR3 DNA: TGTGCCAGCATTTCACCCTACCCCGACAAGCAGCAGTTCTTC. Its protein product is CASISPYPDKQQFF.

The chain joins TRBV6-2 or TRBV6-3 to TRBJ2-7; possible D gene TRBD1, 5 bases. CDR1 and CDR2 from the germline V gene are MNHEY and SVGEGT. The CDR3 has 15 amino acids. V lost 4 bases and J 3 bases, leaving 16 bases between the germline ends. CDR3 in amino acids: CASSWGSRGNYEQYF. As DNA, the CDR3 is TGTGCCAGCAGTTGGGGCAGCCGCGGAAACTACGAGCAGTACTTC.

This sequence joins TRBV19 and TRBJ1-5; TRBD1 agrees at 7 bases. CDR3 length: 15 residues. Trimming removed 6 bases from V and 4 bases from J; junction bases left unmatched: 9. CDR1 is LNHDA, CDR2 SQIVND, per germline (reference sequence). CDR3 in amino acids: CASSHRDSLNQPQHF. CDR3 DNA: TGTGCCAGTAGCCATAGGGACAGCTTGAATCAGCCCCAGCATTTT.

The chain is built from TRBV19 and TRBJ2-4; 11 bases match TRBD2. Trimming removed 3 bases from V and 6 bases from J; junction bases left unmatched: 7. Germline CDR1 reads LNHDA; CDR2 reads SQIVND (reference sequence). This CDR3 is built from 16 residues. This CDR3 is CASSIQTTSGRNIQYF. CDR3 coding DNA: TGTGCCAGTAGTATCCAAACAACTAGCGGGAGAAACATTCAGTACTTC.

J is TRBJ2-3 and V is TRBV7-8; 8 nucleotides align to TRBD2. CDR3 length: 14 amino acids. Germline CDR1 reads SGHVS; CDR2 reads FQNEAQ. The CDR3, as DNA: TGTGCTTTGACCGAGCGGGAGATCGCAGATACGCAGTATTTT. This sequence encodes CALTEREIADTQYF. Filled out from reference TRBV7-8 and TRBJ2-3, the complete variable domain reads GAGVSQSPRYKVAKRGQDVALRCDPISGHVSLFWYQQALGQGPEFLTYFQNEAQLDKSGLPSDRFFAERPEGSVSTLKIQRTQQEDSAVYLCALTEREIADTQYFGPGTRLTVL.

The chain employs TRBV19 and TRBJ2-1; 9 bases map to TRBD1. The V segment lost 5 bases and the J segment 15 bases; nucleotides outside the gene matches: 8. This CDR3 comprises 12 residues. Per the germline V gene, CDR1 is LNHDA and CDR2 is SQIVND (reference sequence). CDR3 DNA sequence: TGTGCCAGTAGTCCGCCGGGACAGGGACCGTTCTTC. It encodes CASSPPGQGPFF.